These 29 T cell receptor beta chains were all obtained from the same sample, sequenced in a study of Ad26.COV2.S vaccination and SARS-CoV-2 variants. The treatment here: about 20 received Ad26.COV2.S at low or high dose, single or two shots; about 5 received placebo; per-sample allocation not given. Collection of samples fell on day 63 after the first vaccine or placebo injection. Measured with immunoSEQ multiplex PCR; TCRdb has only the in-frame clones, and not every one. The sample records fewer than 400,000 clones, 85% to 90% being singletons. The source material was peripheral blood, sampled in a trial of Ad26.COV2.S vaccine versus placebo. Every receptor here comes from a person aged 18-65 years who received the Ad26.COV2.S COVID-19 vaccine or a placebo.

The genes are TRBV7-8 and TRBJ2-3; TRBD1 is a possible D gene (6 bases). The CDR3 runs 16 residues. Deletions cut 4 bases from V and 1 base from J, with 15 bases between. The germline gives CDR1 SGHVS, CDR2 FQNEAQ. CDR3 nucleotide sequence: TGTGCCAGCAGCTCGAGGGGGTTTTCGGGCACAGATACGCAGTATTTT. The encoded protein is CASSSRGFSGTDTQYF. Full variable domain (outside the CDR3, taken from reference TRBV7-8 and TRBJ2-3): GAGVSQSPRYKVAKRGQDVALRCDPISGHVSLFWYQQALGQGPEFLTYFQNEAQLDKSGLPSDRFFAERPEGSVSTLKIQRTQQEDSAVYLCASSSRGFSGTDTQYFGPGTRLTVL.

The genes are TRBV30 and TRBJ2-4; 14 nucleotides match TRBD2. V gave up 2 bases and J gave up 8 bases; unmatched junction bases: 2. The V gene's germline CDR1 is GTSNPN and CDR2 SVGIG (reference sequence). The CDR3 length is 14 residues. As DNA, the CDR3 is TGTGCCTGGAGTCTGGGACTAGCGGGAGACATTCAGTACTTC. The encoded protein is CAWSLGLAGDIQYF. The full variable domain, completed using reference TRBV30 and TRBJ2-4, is SQTIHQWPATLVQPVGSPLSLECTVEGTSNPNLYWYRQAAGRGLQLLFYSVGIGQISSEVPQNLSASRPQDRQFILSSKKLLLSDSGFYLCAWSLGLAGDIQYFGAGTRLSVL.

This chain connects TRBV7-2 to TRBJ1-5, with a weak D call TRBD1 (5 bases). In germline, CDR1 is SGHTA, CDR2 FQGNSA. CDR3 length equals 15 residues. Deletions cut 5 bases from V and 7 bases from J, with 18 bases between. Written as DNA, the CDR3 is TGTGCCAGCAGCCGTTCGGTGGGGGAGCGGCAGCCCCAGCATTTT. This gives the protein CASSRSVGERQPQHF.

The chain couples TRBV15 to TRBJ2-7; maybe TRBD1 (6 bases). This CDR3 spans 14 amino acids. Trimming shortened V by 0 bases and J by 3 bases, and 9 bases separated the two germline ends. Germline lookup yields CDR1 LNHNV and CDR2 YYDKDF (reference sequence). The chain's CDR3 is CATSRDQGRYEQYF. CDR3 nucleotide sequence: TGTGCCACCAGCAGAGATCAGGGGCGCTACGAGCAGTACTTC.

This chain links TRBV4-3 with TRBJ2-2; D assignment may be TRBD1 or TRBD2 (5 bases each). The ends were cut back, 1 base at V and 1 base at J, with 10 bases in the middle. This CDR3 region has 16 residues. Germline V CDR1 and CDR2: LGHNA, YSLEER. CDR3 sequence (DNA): TGCGCCAGCAGCCAAGTGAGGGGAGTGAACACCGGGGAGCTGTTTTTT. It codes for CASSQVRGVNTGELFF.

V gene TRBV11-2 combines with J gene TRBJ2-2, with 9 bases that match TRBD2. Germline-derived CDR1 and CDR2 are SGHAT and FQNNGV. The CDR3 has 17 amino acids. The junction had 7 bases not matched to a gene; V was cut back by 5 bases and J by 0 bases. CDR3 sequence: CASSPLAGAANTGELFF. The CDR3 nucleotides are TGTGCCAGCAGCCCCTTAGCGGGGGCAGCGAACACCGGGGAGCTGTTTTTT. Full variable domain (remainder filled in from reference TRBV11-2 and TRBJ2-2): EAGVAQSPRYKIIEKRQSVAFWCNPISGHATLYWYQQILGQGPKLLIQFQNNGVVDDSQLPKDRFSAERLKGVDSTLKIQPAKLEDSAVYLCASSPLAGAANTGELFFGEGSRLTVL.

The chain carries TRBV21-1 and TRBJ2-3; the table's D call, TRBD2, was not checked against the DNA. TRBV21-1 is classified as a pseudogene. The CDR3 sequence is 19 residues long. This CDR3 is CASSKVGETSGPGGDTQYF. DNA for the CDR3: TGTGCCAGCAGCAAAGTGGGGGAGACTAGCGGCCCGGGGGGAGATACGCAGTATTTT.

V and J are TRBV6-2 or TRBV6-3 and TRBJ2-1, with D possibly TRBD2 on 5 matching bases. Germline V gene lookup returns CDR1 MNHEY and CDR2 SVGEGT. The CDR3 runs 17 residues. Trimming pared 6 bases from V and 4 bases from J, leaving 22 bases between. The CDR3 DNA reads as TGTGCCAGCAGCCCCTCGATGGGGAGAAGACCATACAATGAGCAGTTCTTC. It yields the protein CASSPSMGRRPYNEQFF.

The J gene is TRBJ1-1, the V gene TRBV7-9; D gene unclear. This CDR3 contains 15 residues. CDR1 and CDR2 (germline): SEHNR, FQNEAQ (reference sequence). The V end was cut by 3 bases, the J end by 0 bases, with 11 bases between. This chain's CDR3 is CASSFHPGLNTEAFF. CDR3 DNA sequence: TGTGCCAGCAGCTTTCATCCAGGTTTGAACACTGAAGCTTTCTTT.

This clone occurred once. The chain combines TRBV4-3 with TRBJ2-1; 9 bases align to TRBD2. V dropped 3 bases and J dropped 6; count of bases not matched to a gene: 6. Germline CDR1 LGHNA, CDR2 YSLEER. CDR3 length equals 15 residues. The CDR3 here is CASSHKAGGRNEQFF. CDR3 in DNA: TGCGCCAGCAGCCATAAAGCGGGGGGTCGCAATGAGCAGTTCTTC.

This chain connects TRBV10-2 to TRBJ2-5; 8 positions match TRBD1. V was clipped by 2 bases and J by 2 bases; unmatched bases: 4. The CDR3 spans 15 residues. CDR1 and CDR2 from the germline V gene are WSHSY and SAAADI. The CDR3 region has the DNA TGCGCCAGCAGTGAGCCCTGGACAGGGCAAGAGACCCAGTACTTC. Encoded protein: CASSEPWTGQETQYF.

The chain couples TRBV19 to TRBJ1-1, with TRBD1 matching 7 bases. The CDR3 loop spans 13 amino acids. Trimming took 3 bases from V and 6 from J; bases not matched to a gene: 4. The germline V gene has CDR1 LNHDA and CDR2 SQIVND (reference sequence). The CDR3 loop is CASSMGTEAEAFF. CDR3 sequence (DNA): TGTGCCAGTAGTATGGGGACAGAGGCTGAAGCTTTCTTT.

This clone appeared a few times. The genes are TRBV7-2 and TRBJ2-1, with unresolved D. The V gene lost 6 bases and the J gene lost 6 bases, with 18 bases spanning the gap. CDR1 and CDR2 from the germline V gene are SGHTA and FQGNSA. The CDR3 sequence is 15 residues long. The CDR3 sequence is CASSSFWSALNEQFF. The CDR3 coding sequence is TGTGCCAGCAGTTCCTTTTGGTCTGCCCTCAATGAGCAGTTCTTC.

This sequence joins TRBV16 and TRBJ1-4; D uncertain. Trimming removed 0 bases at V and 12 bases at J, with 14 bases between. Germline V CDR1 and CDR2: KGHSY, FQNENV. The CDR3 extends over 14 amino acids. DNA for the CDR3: TGTGCCAGCAGCCAATCTTGGGGTCGCGAGGAACTGTTTTTT. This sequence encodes CASSQSWGREELFF.

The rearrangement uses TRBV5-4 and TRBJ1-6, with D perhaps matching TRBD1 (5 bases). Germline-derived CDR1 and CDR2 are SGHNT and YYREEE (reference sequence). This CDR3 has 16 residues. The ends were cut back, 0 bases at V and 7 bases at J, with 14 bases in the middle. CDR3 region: CASSLGSGLGNSPLHF. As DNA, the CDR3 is TGTGCCAGCAGCTTGGGATCAGGGTTGGGCAATTCACCCCTCCACTTT.

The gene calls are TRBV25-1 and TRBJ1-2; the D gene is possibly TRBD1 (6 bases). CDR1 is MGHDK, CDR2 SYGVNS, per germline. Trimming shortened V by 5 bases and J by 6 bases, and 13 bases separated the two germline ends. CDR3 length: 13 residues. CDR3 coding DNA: TGTGCCAGCAGTTTGGGGGGGCCCAATGGCTACACCTTC. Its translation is CASSLGGPNGYTF.

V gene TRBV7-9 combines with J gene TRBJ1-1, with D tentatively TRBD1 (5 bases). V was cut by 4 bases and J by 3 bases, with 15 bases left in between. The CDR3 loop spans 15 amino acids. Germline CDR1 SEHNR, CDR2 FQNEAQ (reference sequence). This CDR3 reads CASSYLGRGDTEAFF. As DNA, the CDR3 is TGTGCCAGCAGCTATTTGGGGAGAGGGGACACTGAAGCTTTCTTT. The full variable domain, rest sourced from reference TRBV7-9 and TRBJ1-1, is DTGVSQNPRHKITKRGQNVTFRCDPISEHNRLYWYRQTLGQGPEFLTYFQNEAQLEKSRLLSDRFSAERPKGSFSTLEIQRTEQGDSAMYLCASSYLGRGDTEAFFGQGTRLTVV.

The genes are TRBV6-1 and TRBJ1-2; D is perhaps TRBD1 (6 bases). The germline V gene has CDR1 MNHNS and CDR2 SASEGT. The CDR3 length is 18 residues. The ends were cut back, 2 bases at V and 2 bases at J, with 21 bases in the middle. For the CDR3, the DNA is TGTGCCAGCAGTGAATGGGATTACGGGACATCACCAAACTATGGCTACACCTTC. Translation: CASSEWDYGTSPNYGYTF.

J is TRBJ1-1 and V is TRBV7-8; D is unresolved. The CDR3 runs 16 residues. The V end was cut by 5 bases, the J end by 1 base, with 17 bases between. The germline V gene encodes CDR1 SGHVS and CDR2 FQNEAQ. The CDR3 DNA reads TGTGCCAGCAGCCCCCCGGGCAGCAAAACGAACACTGAAGCTTTCTTT. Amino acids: CASSPPGSKTNTEAFF.

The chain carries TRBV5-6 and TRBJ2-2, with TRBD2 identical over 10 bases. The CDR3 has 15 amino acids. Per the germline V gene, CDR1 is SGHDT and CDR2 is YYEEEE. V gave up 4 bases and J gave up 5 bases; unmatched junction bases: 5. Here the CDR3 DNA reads TGTGCCAGCAGCCGGTGGACTAGCGGAACCGGGGAGCTGTTTTTT. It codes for CASSRWTSGTGELFF. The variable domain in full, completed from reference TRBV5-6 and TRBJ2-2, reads DAGVTQSPTHLIKTRGQQVTLRCSPKSGHDTVSWYQQALGQGPQFIFQYYEEEERQRGNFPDRFSGHQFPNYSSELNVNALLLGDSALYLCASSRWTSGTGELFFGEGSRLTVL.

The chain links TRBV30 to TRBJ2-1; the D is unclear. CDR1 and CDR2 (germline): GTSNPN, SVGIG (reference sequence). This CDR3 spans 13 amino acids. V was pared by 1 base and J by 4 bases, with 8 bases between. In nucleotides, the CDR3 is TGTGCCTGGAGTGAACTATCATACAATGAGCAGTTCTTC. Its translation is CAWSELSYNEQFF.

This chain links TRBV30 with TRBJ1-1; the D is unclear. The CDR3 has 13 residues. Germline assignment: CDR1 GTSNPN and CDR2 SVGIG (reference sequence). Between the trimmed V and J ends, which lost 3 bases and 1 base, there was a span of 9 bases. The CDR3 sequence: CAWRRPPNTEAFF. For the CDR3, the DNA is TGTGCCTGGAGGCGGCCGCCGAACACTGAAGCTTTCTTT.

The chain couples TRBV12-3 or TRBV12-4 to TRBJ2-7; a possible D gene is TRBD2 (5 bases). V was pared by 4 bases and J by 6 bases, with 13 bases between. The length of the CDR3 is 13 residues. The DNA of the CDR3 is TGTGCCAGCAGTTCTGCCGGTCGGGGCGAGCAGTACTTC. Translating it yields CASSSAGRGEQYF.

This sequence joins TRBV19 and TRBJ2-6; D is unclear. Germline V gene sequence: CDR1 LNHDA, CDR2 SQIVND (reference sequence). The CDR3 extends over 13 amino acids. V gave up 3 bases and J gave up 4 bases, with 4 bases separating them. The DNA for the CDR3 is TGTGCCAGTAGTATCGTAGGGGCCAACGTCCTGACTTTC. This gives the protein CASSIVGANVLTF.

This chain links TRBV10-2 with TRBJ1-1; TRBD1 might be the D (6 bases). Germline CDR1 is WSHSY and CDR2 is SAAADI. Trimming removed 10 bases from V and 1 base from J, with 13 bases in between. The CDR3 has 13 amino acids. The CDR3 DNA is TGCGCCATCTTACAGGGTCAGAACACTGAAGCTTTCTTT. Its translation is CAILQGQNTEAFF.

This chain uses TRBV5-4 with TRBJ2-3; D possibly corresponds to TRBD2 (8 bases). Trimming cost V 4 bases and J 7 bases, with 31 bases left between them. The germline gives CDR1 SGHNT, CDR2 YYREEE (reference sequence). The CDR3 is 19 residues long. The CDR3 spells CASSGLSFIAGTAQNTQYF. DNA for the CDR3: TGTGCCAGCAGCGGACTATCATTCATAGCGGGGACAGCACAGAATACGCAGTATTTT.

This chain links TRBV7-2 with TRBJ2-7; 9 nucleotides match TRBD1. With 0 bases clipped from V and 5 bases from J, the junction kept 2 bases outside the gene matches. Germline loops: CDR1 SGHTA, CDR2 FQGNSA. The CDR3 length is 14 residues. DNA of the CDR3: TGTGCCAGCAGCTTAGCCACAGGGGGCGACGAGCAGTACTTC. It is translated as CASSLATGGDEQYF. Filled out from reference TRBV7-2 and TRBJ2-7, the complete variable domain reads GAGVSQSPSNKVTEKGKDVELRCDPISGHTALYWYRQSLGQGLEFLIYFQGNSAPDKSGLPSDRFSAERTGGSVSTLTIQRTQQEDSAVYLCASSLATGGDEQYFGPGTRLTVT.

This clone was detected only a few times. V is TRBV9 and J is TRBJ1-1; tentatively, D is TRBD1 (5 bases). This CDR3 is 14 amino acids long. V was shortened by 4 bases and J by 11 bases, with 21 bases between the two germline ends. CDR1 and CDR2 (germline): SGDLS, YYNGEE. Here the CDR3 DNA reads TGTGCCAGCAGCCCTGGGACGGACTCACGGACGGCTTTCTTT. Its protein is CASSPGTDSRTAFF.

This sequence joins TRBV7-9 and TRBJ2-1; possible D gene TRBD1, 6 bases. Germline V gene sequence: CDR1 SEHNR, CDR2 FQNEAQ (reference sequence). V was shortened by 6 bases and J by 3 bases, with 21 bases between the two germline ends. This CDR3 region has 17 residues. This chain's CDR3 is CASRPRPLRTDYNEQFF. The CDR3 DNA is TGTGCCAGCAGACCCAGACCCCTCAGGACAGACTACAATGAGCAGTTCTTC. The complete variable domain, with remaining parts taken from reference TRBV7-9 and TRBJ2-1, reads DTGVSQNPRHKITKRGQNVTFRCDPISEHNRLYWYRQTLGQGPEFLTYFQNEAQLEKSRLLSDRFSAERPKGSFSTLEIQRTEQGDSAMYLCASRPRPLRTDYNEQFFGPGTRLTVL.